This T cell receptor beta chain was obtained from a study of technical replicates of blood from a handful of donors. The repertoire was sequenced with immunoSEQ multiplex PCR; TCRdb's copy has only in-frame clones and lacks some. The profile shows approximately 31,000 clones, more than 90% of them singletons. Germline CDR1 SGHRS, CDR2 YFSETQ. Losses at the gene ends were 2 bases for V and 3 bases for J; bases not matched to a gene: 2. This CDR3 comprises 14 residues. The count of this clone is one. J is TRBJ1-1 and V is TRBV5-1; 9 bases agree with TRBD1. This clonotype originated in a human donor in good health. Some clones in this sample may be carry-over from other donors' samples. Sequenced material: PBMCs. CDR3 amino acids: CASSLQGAYTEAFF. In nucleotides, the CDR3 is TGCGCCAGCAGCTTACAGGGGGCTTACACTGAAGCTTTCTTT.